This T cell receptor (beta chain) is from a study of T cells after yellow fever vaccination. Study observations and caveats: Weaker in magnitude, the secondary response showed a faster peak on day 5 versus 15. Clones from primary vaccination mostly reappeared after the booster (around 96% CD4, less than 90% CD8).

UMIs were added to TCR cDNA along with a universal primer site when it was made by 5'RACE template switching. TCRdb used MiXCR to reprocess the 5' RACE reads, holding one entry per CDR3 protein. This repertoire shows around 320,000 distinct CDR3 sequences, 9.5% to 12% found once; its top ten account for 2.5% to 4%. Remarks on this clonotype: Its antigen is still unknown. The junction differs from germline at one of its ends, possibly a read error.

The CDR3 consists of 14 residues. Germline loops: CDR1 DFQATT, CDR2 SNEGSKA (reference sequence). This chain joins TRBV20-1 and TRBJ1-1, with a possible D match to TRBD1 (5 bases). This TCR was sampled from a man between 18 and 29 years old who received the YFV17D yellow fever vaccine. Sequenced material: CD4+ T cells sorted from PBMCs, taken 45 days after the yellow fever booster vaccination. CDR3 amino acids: CSAGDPGGNTEAFF. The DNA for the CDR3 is TGCAGTGCTGGAGACCCGGGGGGGAACACTGAAGCTTTCTTT.